These 11 T cell receptor beta chains share one sample of origin, sequenced in a study of T cell repertoires in cytomegalovirus infection. TCRdb reprocessed the reads via MiXCR and lists one record per CDR3 protein. The sample shows hundreds of thousands of distinct CDR3 sequences, around a third of them seen only once. No cognate antigen is known for these TCRs. The starting material was cultured CD8+ T cells from PBMCs, obtained from culture after CMV antigen stimulation. The receptors were gathered from a human donor in good health (CMV status not recorded). Some clones in this sample may be carry-over from other donors' samples.

The chain uses TRBV27 and TRBJ2-3; D uncertain. CDR1 and CDR2 (germline): MNHEY, SMNVEV (reference sequence). CDR3 length: 12 residues. V lost 7 bases and J 2 bases, leaving 7 bases between the germline ends. CDR3 sequence reads: CASKHFTDTQYF. CDR3 sequence (DNA): TGTGCCAGCAAACATTTCACAGATACGCAGTATTTT.

The chain has TRBV4-1 and TRBJ2-3; D unclear. CDR3 length: 14 amino acids. From germline, CDR1 is MGHRA and CDR2 YSYEKL. Between the trimmed V and J ends, which lost 0 bases and 5 bases, there was a span of 9 bases. This CDR3 reads CASSQESPGDTQYF. CDR3 DNA: TGCGCCAGCAGCCAAGAATCCCCTGGAGATACGCAGTATTTT.

V gene TRBV4-3 combines with J gene TRBJ2-2; D call uncertain. V lost 0 bases to trimming and J lost 7 bases, with 9 bases between them. Germline V lookup: CDR1 LGHNA, CDR2 YSLEER. The CDR3 sequence is 14 residues long. The CDR3 nucleotides read TGCGCCAGCAGCCAAGATACGGCAGGCGGGGAGCTGTTTTTT. Its protein product is CASSQDTAGGELFF.

The chain has TRBV27 and TRBJ2-2; D call uncertain. This CDR3 contains 14 residues. V was clipped by 6 bases and J by 2 bases, with 10 bases between them. Per germline, CDR1 MNHEY and CDR2 SMNVEV (reference sequence). CDR3 nucleotide sequence: TGTGCCAGCAGACGGACGGTCAACACCGGGGAGCTGTTTTTT. It encodes CASRRTVNTGELFF.

V usage is TRBV6-5 and J usage is TRBJ2-1, with TRBD1 matching 8 bases. Trimming took 3 bases from V and 2 from J; bases not matched to a gene: 6. The V gene's germline CDR1 is MNHEY and CDR2 SVGAGI. The CDR3 contains 16 residues. The CDR3 sequence: CASSYSKTGAYNEQFF. The CDR3 nucleotides read TGTGCCAGCAGTTATAGTAAGACAGGGGCCTACAATGAGCAGTTCTTC.

The rearrangement joins TRBV11-2 to TRBJ2-1, with 12 bases fitting TRBD1. The CDR3 is made up of 16 amino acids. The trim removed 5 bases at V and 7 bases at J, leaving 9 bases unmatched. Germline values: CDR1 SGHAT, CDR2 FQNNGV. CDR3 bases: TGTGCCAGCAGCCCCATTCGGGACAGGGGGCAAAATGAGCAGTTCTTC. Translation: CASSPIRDRGQNEQFF.

This clonotype was counted once. Compared with germline, one end of the junction differs, possibly owing to a read error. Written as DNA, the CDR3 is TGTGTCAGCAGCCCCGGACAGCCCACTGAAGCTTTCTTT. Protein sequence: CVSSPGQPTEAFF. The V and J genes are TRBV7-6 and TRBJ1-1; maybe TRBD1 (6 bases). CDR1 is SGHVS, CDR2 FNYEAQ, per germline. This CDR3 comprises 13 residues.

In its sample, this clonotype was seen a few times. The chain joins TRBV7-6 to TRBJ2-2, with D perhaps TRBD1 (5 bases). Deletions cut 0 bases from V and 1 base from J, with 12 bases between. The CDR3 consists of 17 residues. CDR1 is SGHVS, CDR2 FNYEAQ, per germline. The CDR3 is CASSLAGPRVNTGELFF. The CDR3 bases are TGTGCCAGCAGCTTAGCGGGGCCCCGGGTGAACACCGGGGAGCTGTTTTTT.

The chain uses TRBV4-1 and TRBJ1-3, with D possibly being TRBD1 (6 bases). V was clipped by 2 bases and J by 4 bases, with 21 bases between them. In germline, CDR1 is MGHRA, CDR2 YSYEKL. The CDR3 sequence is 18 residues long. The CDR3 nucleotides read TGCGCCAGCAGCCAATTAAGCGGGCCAGGGGCTTCAGGAAACACCATATATTTT. Its translation: CASSQLSGPGASGNTIYF.

The chain links TRBV5-6 to TRBJ2-1; 8 bases are a match to TRBD2. The CDR3 spans 14 residues. Trimming removed 7 bases from V and 2 bases from J; junction bases left unmatched: 5. Germline V CDR1 and CDR2: SGHDT, YYEEEE. The CDR3 protein is CASWIGGAYNEQFF. CDR3 nucleotides: TGTGCCAGCTGGATCGGGGGGGCCTACAATGAGCAGTTCTTC.

As for this clonotype: A much larger clone differs by one base, so this may be a read error. The chain carries TRBV12-3 or TRBV12-4 and TRBJ2-1; tentative D call: TRBD2 (6 bases). CDR3 length: 13 residues. CDR3 region: CASRPAGNNKQFF. For the CDR3, the DNA is TGTGCCAGCAGGCCGGCGGGGAACAATAAGCAGTTCTTC.